This T cell receptor beta chain derives from a study of T-cell memory formation after mild COVID-19. TCRdb processed the 5' RACE reads anew with MiXCR; each CDR3 protein has one entry. This sample has around 310,000 distinct CDR3 sequences, with 13% to 15% found just once. This clonotype came up a few times. Trimming at V came to 4 bases and at J to 6 bases, leaving 6 bases not matched to a gene. The CDR3 spans 14 residues. Looked up from germline, CDR1 is SGHVS and CDR2 is FNYEAQ. This receptor was obtained from a man between 18 and 35 years old who had mild COVID-19 (a few samples of this study predate the infection). Cell type and time point are not known. The genes are TRBV7-6 and TRBJ2-7; 10 bases match TRBD1. Source material: PBMCs or a T cell subset sorted from them (not recorded which). The CDR3 is CASSYPGQGTEQYF. CDR3 DNA sequence: TGTGCCAGCAGCTATCCGGGACAGGGGACCGAGCAGTACTTC.